Following are 9 T cell receptor beta chains from one sample sequenced in a study of T cells in Graves' hyperthyroidism and ophthalmopathy. Amplified regions were TCR beta CDR3 sequences from RNA transcripts. The study used the HTBI primer set for a first-round RT-PCR of the TCR CDR3. Each CDR3 protein is one row after TCRdb ran MiXCR on the multiplex PCR reads. Of about 700,000 distinct CDR3 sequences in the sample, around 13% were seen once. Sequencing was performed on blood. These receptors originate from a woman aged 18 to 35 with Graves' hyperthyroidism.

This clonotype was observed a handful of times. The rearrangement links TRBV12-3 or TRBV12-4 to TRBJ2-7; either TRBD1 or TRBD2 may supply D (5 bases each). The ends were cut back, 5 bases at V and 3 bases at J, with 17 bases in the middle. The CDR3 runs 15 residues. CDR3: CASSPPGPGYYEQYF. The DNA for the CDR3 is TGTGCCAGCAGTCCTCCGGGACCTGGCTACTACGAGCAGTACTTC.

This clonotype was observed many times. The chain links TRBV7-2 to TRBJ2-7, with 8 bases lining up with TRBD2. The ends lost 3 bases at V and 5 bases at J; junction bases unmatched: 12. Germline V gives CDR1 SGHTA, CDR2 FQGNSA. The CDR3 loop spans 16 amino acids. The CDR3: CASSFQAGVTLDEQYF. CDR3 in DNA: TGTGCCAGCAGCTTCCAAGCGGGAGTTACCTTAGACGAGCAGTACTTC.

The rearrangement uses TRBV20-1 and TRBJ1-2; 7 bases align to TRBD1. The V segment lost 5 bases and the J segment 4 bases; nucleotides outside the gene matches: 13. From germline, CDR1 is DFQATT and CDR2 SNEGSKA (reference sequence). This CDR3 contains 15 residues. The CDR3 bases are TGCAGTGCTGCTTCCCTGGACAGGCAATCCTATGGCTACACCTTC. Amino acid sequence: CSAASLDRQSYGYTF.

This clonotype was detected many times. The chain recombines TRBV6-2 or TRBV6-3 with TRBJ2-5; unclear D gene. V was clipped by 6 bases and J by 7 bases, with 12 bases between them. CDR3 length: 12 residues. CDR1 is MNHEY and CDR2 is SVGEGT in the germline V gene. CDR3 coding DNA: TGTGCCAGCAGGTCTAGTCATGGGACCCAGTACTTC. Translating gives CASRSSHGTQYF.

This clonotype was detected ten times or more. The chain is built from TRBV11-2 and TRBJ2-5; 10 bases are shared with TRBD2. The CDR3 is made up of 19 amino acids. In germline, CDR1 is SGHAT, CDR2 FQNNGV. Trimming at V came to 0 bases and at J to 4 bases, leaving 14 bases not matched to a gene. CDR3 loop: CASSLDHRSGRARRETQYF. For the CDR3, the DNA is TGTGCCAGCAGCTTAGATCATAGGAGCGGGAGGGCCCGGCGAGAGACCCAGTACTTC.

This clonotype was observed many times. The chain uses TRBV5-5 and TRBJ2-2, with D perhaps matching TRBD1 (5 bases). V was pared by 1 base and J by 7 bases, with 8 bases between. The CDR3 totals 13 residues. Germline CDR1 SGHKS, CDR2 YYEKEE (reference sequence). For the CDR3, the DNA is TGTGCCAGCAGCTTGATGGGGCGCGGGGAGCTGTTTTTT. Protein: CASSLMGRGELFF.

The sample holds many counts of this clonotype. J is TRBJ2-1 and V is TRBV6-1; TRBD2 aligns across 10 bases. V shed 6 bases and J 2 bases; nucleotides not matched to a gene: 7. The length of the CDR3 is 16 residues. CDR1 is MNHNS and CDR2 is SASEGT in the germline V gene. CDR3 loop: CASRYTLAGTYNEQFF. The DNA for the CDR3 is TGTGCCAGCAGATACACACTAGCGGGGACCTACAATGAGCAGTTCTTC.

With respect to this clonotype: A much bigger clone sits one base away, suggesting this may be a read error. The chain is built from TRBV5-5 and TRBJ2-1, with 9 bases lining up with TRBD2. From germline, CDR1 is SGHKS and CDR2 YYEKEE (reference sequence). This CDR3 contains 16 residues. CDR3 nucleotide sequence: TGTGCCAACAGCCGCTCCCGGGGCAGCGGGAGGAATGAGCAGTTCTTC. This encodes CANSRSRGSGRNEQFF. The entire variable domain, with the rest obtained from reference TRBV5-5 and TRBJ2-1, is as follows: DAGVTQSPTHLIKTRGQQVTLRCSPISGHKSVSWYQQVLGQGPQFIFQYYEKEERGRGNFPDRFSARQFPNYSSELNVNALLLGDSALYLCANSRSRGSGRNEQFFGPGTRLTVL.

This clonotype was seen repeatedly, ten times or more. The genes are TRBV29-1 and TRBJ2-1, with D perhaps TRBD2 (5 bases). CDR3 size: 17 residues. Trimming pared 0 bases from V and 0 bases from J, leaving 15 bases between. Per the germline V gene, CDR1 is SQVTM and CDR2 is ANQGSEA. In nucleotides, the CDR3 is TGCAGCGTTGAAGATGGGCTTGCAACTAGCTCCTACAATGAGCAGTTCTTC. Protein: CSVEDGLATSSYNEQFF.